These 20 T cell receptor beta chains were sequenced from one sample in a study of T cells in localized non-small cell lung cancer. Generated by immunoSEQ multiplex PCR, the TCRdb table keeps only in-frame clones and is missing some. Among about 52,000 clones listed, 60% to 85% were seen once. The specimen was PBMCs, collected before any cancer treatment. The receptors were sampled from a woman aged 40-69 years with stage II lung adenocarcinoma.

About this clone itself: Other nucleotide sequences in the sample specify the same CDR3. This chain connects TRBV2 to TRBJ1-1; weak D call: TRBD1 (5 bases). Germline loops: CDR1 SNHLY, CDR2 FYNNEI. There are 13 residues in the CDR3. V gave up 6 bases and J gave up 4 bases, with 12 bases separating them. CDR3 residues: CASRSTGGTEAFF. The CDR3 DNA reads as TGTGCCAGCAGATCGACGGGGGGCACTGAAGCTTTCTTT.

The chain is built from TRBV7-9 and TRBJ1-2; D not certain. Trimming shortened V by 5 bases and J by 6 bases, and 13 bases separated the two germline ends. Looked up from germline, CDR1 is SEHNR and CDR2 is FQNEAQ (reference sequence). CDR3 length equals 13 residues. The CDR3 region has the DNA TGTGCCAGCAGCCGAATAGAGACGGATGGCTACACCTTC. This translates into CASSRIETDGYTF.

The rearrangement links TRBV18 to TRBJ2-5; 9 positions agree with TRBD1. Germline values: CDR1 KGHSH, CDR2 LQKENI. The CDR3 spans 14 residues. V lost 3 bases and J lost 3; bases outside the gene matches: 2. The CDR3 loop reads CASSPGTGKETQYF. Written as DNA, the CDR3 is TGTGCCAGCTCACCCGGGACAGGGAAAGAGACCCAGTACTTC. Complete variable domain (other parts from reference TRBV18 and TRBJ2-5): NAGVMQNPRHLVRRRGQEARLRCSPMKGHSHVYWYRQLPEEGLKFMVYLQKENIIDESGMPKERFSAEFPKEGPSILRIQQVVRGDSAAYFCASSPGTGKETQYFGPGTRLLVL.

This clone was found a few times. The V gene is TRBV5-1, the J gene TRBJ2-2, with 7 positions matching TRBD2. Losses at the gene ends were 0 bases for V and 4 bases for J; bases not matched to a gene: 3. Germline V gives CDR1 SGHRS, CDR2 YFSETQ. There are 15 residues in the CDR3. This CDR3 reads CASSLEVAGTGELFF. DNA for the CDR3: TGCGCCAGCAGCTTGGAGGTAGCGGGCACCGGGGAGCTGTTTTTT. The full variable domain, its missing parts supplied by reference TRBV5-1 and TRBJ2-2, is KAGVTQTPRYLIKTRGQQVTLSCSPISGHRSVSWYQQTPGQGLQFLFEYFSETQRNKGNFPGRFSGRQFSNSRSEMNVSTLELGDSALYLCASSLEVAGTGELFFGEGSRLTVL.

The chain combines TRBV19 with TRBJ1-5, with no clear D. The CDR3 is made up of 18 amino acids. Looked up from germline, CDR1 is LNHDA and CDR2 is SQIVND (reference sequence). V lost 0 bases and J lost 0, with 15 bases in between. This CDR3 reads CASSIESSRKYSNQPQHF. Written as DNA, the CDR3 is TGTGCCAGTAGTATAGAATCCAGCCGAAAGTATAGCAATCAGCCCCAGCATTTT.

The genes are TRBV4-2 and TRBJ1-5, with D unresolved. Germline values: CDR1 LGHNA, CDR2 YNFKEQ. The CDR3 length is 15 residues. V gave up 1 base and J gave up 7 bases, with 14 bases separating them. The CDR3 sequence: CASSQGGLSVQPQHF. CDR3 in DNA: TGTGCCAGCAGCCAAGGTGGACTAAGTGTCCAGCCCCAGCATTTT.

The chain recombines TRBV7-2 with TRBJ2-1; 12 bases map to TRBD2. Germline trimming cut 4 bases from V and 5 bases from J; bases unmatched to any gene: 12. The germline V gene encodes CDR1 SGHTA and CDR2 FQGNSA. CDR3 size: 18 residues. The CDR3 here is CASSSGGRRTSGNNEQFF. CDR3 sequence (DNA): TGTGCCAGCAGCTCAGGAGGCAGGAGGACTAGCGGGAACAATGAGCAGTTCTTC.

This chain links TRBV18 with TRBJ1-5; the match to TRBD1 covers 7 bases. The CDR3 spans 14 residues. After removal of 3 bases from V and 7 bases from J, the junction contained 6 bases not matched to a gene. The germline V gene has CDR1 KGHSH and CDR2 LQKENI. The CDR3 nucleotides read TGTGCCAGCTCACCGGCGAGACAGGGCCAGCCCCAGCATTTT. Translation: CASSPARQGQPQHF.

This clone was recorded only once. This chain links TRBV5-6 with TRBJ2-3; 8 nucleotides align to TRBD1. Trimming cost V 3 bases and J 6 bases; bases outside gene matches: 12. This CDR3 has 16 amino acids. Germline lookup yields CDR1 SGHDT and CDR2 YYEEEE. The CDR3 loop is CASSSGTGSIYDTQYF. The CDR3, as DNA: TGTGCCAGCAGCTCCGGGACAGGATCGATCTACGATACGCAGTATTTT.

On this clone: The sample has other DNA sequences that encode this CDR3 too. The CDR3 protein is CASSTQQETQYF. The CDR3 region has the DNA TGTGCCAGCAGTACACAGCAAGAGACCCAGTACTTC. V usage is TRBV2 and J usage is TRBJ2-5; D remains unclear. Germline V gene lookup returns CDR1 SNHLY and CDR2 FYNNEI. With 5 bases removed from V and 2 bases from J, the gap between germline ends came to 6 bases. The CDR3 sequence is 12 residues long.

The chain uses TRBV19 and TRBJ2-1; no reliable D call. Looked up from germline, CDR1 is LNHDA and CDR2 is SQIVND (reference sequence). The CDR3 runs to 13 residues. V lost 4 bases to trimming and J lost 5 bases, with 9 bases between them. The CDR3 sequence is CASSSGRNNEQFF. Written as DNA, the CDR3 is TGTGCCAGTAGTAGTGGTCGGAACAATGAGCAGTTCTTC. Based on the CDR3 plus reference TRBV19 and TRBJ2-1, the full variable domain is DGGITQSPKYLFRKEGQNVTLSCEQNLNHDAMYWYRQDPGQGLRLIYYSQIVNDFQKGDIAEGYSVSREKKESFPLTVTSAQKNPTAFYLCASSSGRNNEQFFGPGTRLTVL.

The chain is built from TRBV7-6 and TRBJ2-7; tentatively, D is TRBD1 or TRBD2 (5 bases each). The CDR3 is made up of 14 amino acids. The V gene lost 4 bases and the J gene lost 2 bases, with 12 bases spanning the gap. Per germline, CDR1 SGHVS and CDR2 FNYEAQ. CDR3 DNA: TGTGCCAGCAGCTCTAGCCCAGGGCCCTACGAGCAGTACTTC. Amino acids: CASSSSPGPYEQYF. Drawing the rest from reference TRBV7-6 and TRBJ2-7, the complete variable domain is GAGVSQSPRYKVTKRGQDVALRCDPISGHVSLYWYRQALGQGPEFLTYFNYEAQQDKSGLPNDRFSAERPEGSISTLTIQRTEQRDSAMYRCASSSSPGPYEQYFGPGTRLTVT.

The chain is built from TRBV19 and TRBJ1-5; D unclear. CDR1 LNHDA and CDR2 SQIVND come from the germline V gene (reference sequence). This CDR3 comprises 17 residues. The V gene lost 4 bases and the J gene lost 1 base, with 17 bases spanning the gap. CDR3 coding DNA: TGTGCCAGTAGTACGCCGACGGACCTAAGGAGCAATCAGCCCCAGCATTTT. Its translation: CASSTPTDLRSNQPQHF.

This clone was counted between two and nine times. No DNA is shown, since the ends of the CDR3 on it are uncertain; the CDR3 is the one TCRdb lists. V gene TRBV19 combines with J gene TRBJ1-5. CDR1 is LNHDA and CDR2 is SQIVND in the germline V gene (reference sequence). The CDR3 is 14 residues long, counting both termini. The CDR3: CASTSGLSNQPQHF.

J is TRBJ2-7 and V is TRBV28; the D is unclear. CDR3 length: 13 residues. The ends were cut back, 3 bases at V and 0 bases at J, with 6 bases in the middle. Looked up from germline, CDR1 is MDHEN and CDR2 is SYDVKM. CDR3: CASSFPSSYEQYF. The CDR3 nucleotides are TGTGCCAGCAGTTTTCCGAGCTCCTACGAGCAGTACTTC.

This clone was seen a single time. The chain employs TRBV9 and TRBJ2-7; a weak D match, TRBD2 (6 bases). Germline CDR1 is SGDLS and CDR2 is YYNGEE. V was shortened by 2 bases and J by 1 base, with 13 bases between the two germline ends. The CDR3 length is 15 residues. The CDR3 here is CASSVGSGPSYEQYF. The CDR3 nucleotides read TGTGCCAGCAGCGTGGGTAGCGGACCATCCTACGAGCAGTACTTC. Using reference TRBV9 and TRBJ2-7 for the parts outside the CDR3, the full variable domain is DSGVTQTPKHLITATGQRVTLRCSPRSGDLSVYWYQQSLDQGLQFLIQYYNGEERAKGNILERFSAQQFPDLHSELNLSSLELGDSALYFCASSVGSGPSYEQYFGPGTRLTVT.

This chain uses TRBV5-1 with TRBJ1-2; 8 bases match TRBD1. Germline assignment: CDR1 SGHRS and CDR2 YFSETQ. V gave up 3 bases and J gave up 7 bases; unmatched junction bases: 11. CDR3 length: 15 amino acids. CDR3 nucleotide sequence: TGCGCCAGCAGCTCGCAAATCAGGGGGCAGGGTGGCTACACCTTC. Encoded protein: CASSSQIRGQGGYTF.

The J gene is TRBJ2-2, the V gene TRBV19, with TRBD2 identical over 9 bases. Germline V CDR1 and CDR2: LNHDA, SQIVND (reference sequence). The junction had 2 bases not matched to a gene; V was cut back by 3 bases and J by 0 bases. The CDR3 sequence is 16 residues long. Here the CDR3 DNA reads TGTGCCAGTAGTATCATAGCGGGGGCGAACACCGGGGAGCTGTTTTTT. Residues: CASSIIAGANTGELFF.

The gene calls are TRBV14 and TRBJ1-6; maybe TRBD1 (5 bases). The CDR3 is 13 residues long. V lost 5 bases, J lost 12 bases, and 14 bases lay in between. Germline-derived CDR1 and CDR2 are SGHDN and FVKESK. CDR3: CASSSQGVEPLHF. CDR3 DNA: TGTGCCAGCAGCTCCCAAGGGGTCGAACCCCTCCACTTT.

V and J are TRBV11-2 and TRBJ2-7, with 7 bases fitting TRBD1. The CDR3 consists of 15 residues. V lost 0 bases, J lost 0 bases, and 2 bases stayed unmatched. Per the germline V gene, CDR1 is SGHAT and CDR2 is FQNNGV. For the CDR3, the DNA is TGTGCCAGCAGCTTAGACCGGGACAGCTCCTACGAGCAGTACTTC. Protein sequence: CASSLDRDSSYEQYF.